What follows are 9 T cell receptor beta chains derived from one specimen sequenced in a study of cytomegalovirus exposure and HLA in healthy donors. PCR was performed using 60 Vbeta and 13 Jbeta primers. Sequenced by immunoSEQ multiplex PCR; TCRdb stores in-frame clones only, minus some. The table shows about 150,000 clones, with 70% to 85% occurring only once. Sequencing input: PBMCs. The origin of the receptors is a man aged 25-45 years in good health and CMV-seronegative.

This clone was found a few times. The chain uses TRBV9 and TRBJ1-1; 7 bases are a match to TRBD1. J lost 1 base, V lost 3 bases, and 3 bases had no gene match. CDR1 is SGDLS and CDR2 is YYNGEE in the germline V gene. The CDR3 has 14 residues. CDR3 in amino acids: CASSGRDRNTEAFF. In DNA form, the CDR3 reads TGTGCCAGCAGCGGGAGGGACAGGAACACTGAAGCTTTCTTT.

This clone came up once. This chain joins TRBV27 and TRBJ1-2; D uncertain. CDR1 and CDR2 (germline): MNHEY, SMNVEV (reference sequence). This CDR3 is 12 amino acids long. V was cut by 4 bases and J by 8 bases, with 11 bases left in between. The CDR3 DNA sequence: TGTGCCAGCAGTTCAGTAGTCGGGGGCTACACCTTC. Protein sequence: CASSSVVGGYTF.

Only a few counts were recorded for this clone. V usage is TRBV19 and J usage is TRBJ2-3; D gene ambiguous. Germline-derived CDR1 and CDR2 are LNHDA and SQIVND (reference sequence). Trimming removed 2 bases at V and 4 bases at J, with 7 bases between. The CDR3 has 13 residues. The CDR3 loop is CASSIPFSDTQYF. Here the CDR3 DNA reads TGTGCCAGTAGTATACCCTTTTCAGATACGCAGTATTTT. Using reference TRBV19 and TRBJ2-3 for the parts outside the CDR3, the full variable domain is DGGITQSPKYLFRKEGQNVTLSCEQNLNHDAMYWYRQDPGQGLRLIYYSQIVNDFQKGDIAEGYSVSREKKESFPLTVTSAQKNPTAFYLCASSIPFSDTQYFGPGTRLTVL.

This chain joins TRBV15 and TRBJ1-4, with D perhaps TRBD1 (6 bases). The CDR3 has 15 amino acids. Germline CDR1 reads LNHNV; CDR2 reads YYDKDF (reference sequence). Trimming cost V 0 bases and J 4 bases, with 9 bases left between them. CDR3: CATSRDQGHNEKLFF. As DNA, the CDR3 is TGTGCCACCAGCAGAGATCAGGGGCATAATGAAAAACTGTTTTTT. The variable domain in full, completed from reference TRBV15 and TRBJ1-4, reads DAMVIQNPRYQVTQFGKPVTLSCSQTLNHNVMYWYQQKSSQAPKLLFHYYDKDFNNEADTPDNFQSRRPNTSFCFLDIRSPGLGDTAMYLCATSRDQGHNEKLFFGSGTQLSVL.

The CDR3 region is CASSPAGTGTGNTIYF. The CDR3 nucleotides read TGCGCCAGCAGCCCGGCCGGGACAGGGACTGGAAACACCATATATTTT. J is TRBJ1-3 and V is TRBV4-3; 9 positions agree with TRBD1. This CDR3 has 16 residues. The V gene's germline CDR1 is LGHNA and CDR2 YSLEER. V was pared by 4 bases and J by 2 bases, with 6 bases of the junction left unmatched.

The V call is TRBV9, the J call TRBJ2-5; D remains ambiguous. From germline, CDR1 is SGDLS and CDR2 YYNGEE. There are 14 residues in the CDR3. V lost 0 bases, J lost 0 bases, and 6 bases lay in between. This CDR3 is CASSVGHNQETQYF. The CDR3 region has the DNA TGTGCCAGCAGCGTAGGACATAACCAAGAGACCCAGTACTTC.

V is TRBV5-4 and J is TRBJ2-7; 9 bases agree with TRBD1. Unmatched junction bases numbered 6, after V lost 4 bases and J lost 4 bases. There are 14 residues in the CDR3. CDR1 is SGHNT and CDR2 is YYREEE in the germline V gene (reference sequence). The CDR3 here is CASSEQGAGYEQYF. Written as DNA, the CDR3 is TGTGCCAGCAGCGAACAGGGGGCAGGGTACGAGCAGTACTTC.

The chain uses TRBV29-1 and TRBJ1-1; maybe TRBD1 (6 bases). The CDR3 contains 13 residues. Germline V CDR1 and CDR2: SQVTM, ANQGSEA. Trimming left V 4 bases short and J 5 bases short, with 14 bases between. The CDR3 nucleotides are TGCAGCGTTGTACAGGGAGTAGGGACTGAAGCTTTCTTT. Translated: CSVVQGVGTEAFF.

The CDR3 sequence: CASSVFQGPQDGYEQYF. CDR3 in DNA: TGTGCCAGCAGCGTATTCCAGGGTCCCCAGGACGGGTACGAGCAGTACTTC. The chain combines TRBV9 with TRBJ2-7, with D possibly matching TRBD1 (5 bases). The CDR3 runs to 17 residues. CDR1 and CDR2 (germline): SGDLS, YYNGEE. V was pared by 1 base and J by 4 bases, with 21 bases between.